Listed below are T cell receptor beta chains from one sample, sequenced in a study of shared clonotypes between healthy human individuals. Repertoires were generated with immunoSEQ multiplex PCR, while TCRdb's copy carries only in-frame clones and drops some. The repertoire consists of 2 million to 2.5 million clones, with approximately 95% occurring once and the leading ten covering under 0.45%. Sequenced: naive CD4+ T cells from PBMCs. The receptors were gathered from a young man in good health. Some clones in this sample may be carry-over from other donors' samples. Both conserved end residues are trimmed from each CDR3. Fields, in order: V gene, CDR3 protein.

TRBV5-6	ASSSRGRGEAF
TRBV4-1	ASSQVVQIGGHEQF
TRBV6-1	ASSHAGSRANEQF
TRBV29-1	SVEGLGETQY
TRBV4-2	ASTPGTYTEAF
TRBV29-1	SVLRGQGEQY
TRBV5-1	ASSFQDSQY
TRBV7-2	ASSPRRGGVGNEQF
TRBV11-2	ASSSRLGGGGGGTEAF
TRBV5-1	ASFAGTGAMNTEAF
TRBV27	ASMGLAGGLKEQF
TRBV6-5	ASSVTANYGYT
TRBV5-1	ASSWGLAEHNEQF
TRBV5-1	ASSPTYGTEETQY
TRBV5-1	ASSLDGDTQY
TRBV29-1	SVGGIVEPFGSEQF
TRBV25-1	ASSEFRQVSSEQY
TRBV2	ASTMGQGLSGANVLT
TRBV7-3	ASSLTPGSSYEQY
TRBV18	VSSPSDRDDQPQH
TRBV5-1	ASKLSGINQPQH
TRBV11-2	ASSLVTGGYNEQF
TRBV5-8	ASGIRAFKETQY
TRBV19	ASNAPLNQPQH
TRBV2	ASNPALAKNIQY
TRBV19	ASSRGAGGNEQF
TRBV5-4	ASSSDLNTGELF
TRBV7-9	ARATSGANTGELF
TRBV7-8	ASSSGRGDEQY
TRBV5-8	ASSGGRVFGTGLNEQF
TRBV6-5	AGGRDSYEQY
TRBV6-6	ASSYSSQERETQY
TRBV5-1	ASTLQGYGANVLT
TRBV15	ATSRDRSSGNHEQY
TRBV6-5	ASSPDRYTGELF
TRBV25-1	ASRYDVIARLQETQY
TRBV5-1	ASSLTTSPVGTEAF
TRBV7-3	ASSLGVEKTEAF
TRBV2	ASNIEGTGVAGELF
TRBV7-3	ASSSQTGTIDEQF
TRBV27	ASSEGQGNGNTIY
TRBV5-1	ASSPGGTSSYEQY
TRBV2	ASSEAPFLGTGRVEQY
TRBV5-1	ASSLGFVGQGRNEQF
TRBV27	ASSLSYRTGLSATNEKLF
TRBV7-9	ASSLRSETVSYEQY
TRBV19	ASALGGNYNEQF
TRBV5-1	ASSSWTDQGEQY
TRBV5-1	ASSYHNQETQY
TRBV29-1	SILAGKSYEQY
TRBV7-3	ASSLSGYTDTQY
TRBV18	ASSPVAGSTYEQY
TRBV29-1	SAGQGSVDQPQH
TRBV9	ASSGGTSTDTQY
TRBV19	ASNRGVSYEQY
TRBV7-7	ASSSTGSSYNEQF